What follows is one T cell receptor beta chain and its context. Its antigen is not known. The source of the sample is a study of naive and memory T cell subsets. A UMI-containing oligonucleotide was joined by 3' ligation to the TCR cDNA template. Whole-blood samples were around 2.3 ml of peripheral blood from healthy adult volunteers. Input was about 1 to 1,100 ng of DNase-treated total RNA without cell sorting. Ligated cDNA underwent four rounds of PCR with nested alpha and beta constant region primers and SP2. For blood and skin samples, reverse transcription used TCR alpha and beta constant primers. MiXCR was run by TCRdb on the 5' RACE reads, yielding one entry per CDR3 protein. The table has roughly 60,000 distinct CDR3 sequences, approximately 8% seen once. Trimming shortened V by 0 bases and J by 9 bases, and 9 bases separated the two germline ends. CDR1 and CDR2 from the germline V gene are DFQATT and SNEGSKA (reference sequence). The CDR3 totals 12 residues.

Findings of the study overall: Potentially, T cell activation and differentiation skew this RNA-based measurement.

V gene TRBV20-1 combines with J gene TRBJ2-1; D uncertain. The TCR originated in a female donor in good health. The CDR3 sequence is CSAREGFGEQFF. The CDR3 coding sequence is TGCAGTGCTAGAGAAGGGTTTGGTGAGCAGTTCTTC.